This paragraph covers one TCR beta chain sequence. Seattle researchers signed up patients amid active infection and tracked them longitudinally. This CDR3 spans 15 amino acids. Trimming removed 8 bases at V and 0 bases at J, with 11 bases between. In germline, CDR1 is MDHEN, CDR2 SYDVKM. This record comes from a study of blood T cell repertoires in COVID-19. TCRdb's table, derived via immunoSEQ multiplex PCR, lists solely in-frame clones and lacks some. The sample lists around 220,000 clones, around 86% occurring once. The sequenced sample was peripheral blood. This chain uses TRBV28 with TRBJ2-6; D is ambiguous. This clonotype originated in a woman between 45 and 65 years old with COVID-19, enrolled during active disease. The CDR3 reads CASGHLLSGANVLTF. Here the CDR3 DNA reads TGTGCCAGCGGCCATCTCCTCTCTGGGGCCAACGTCCTGACTTTC.